What follows describes a single T cell receptor (beta chain). The data were produced by immunoSEQ multiplex PCR, yet TCRdb's version contains in-frame clones alone and is incomplete. The sample includes 15,000 to 20,000 clones, more than 75% of them seen just once. This sample was taken from a study of T cell clonotyping in hematopoietic cell transplantation. The length of the CDR3 is 12 residues. Deletions cut 5 bases from V and 8 bases from J, with 10 bases between. The germline V gene has CDR1 SGHNT and CDR2 YENEEA. The chain carries TRBV11-3 and TRBJ2-1, with D perhaps TRBD2 (6 bases). Sequencing used PBMCs, obtained 100 days after allogeneic stem cell transplant. This receptor was taken from a male patient between 55 and 70 years old who had an allogeneic stem cell transplant from a related donor, so the T cells may come from the graft donor. Some clones in this sample may be carry-over from other donors' samples. CDR3 amino acids: CASSPGVHEQFF. The CDR3 bases are TGTGCCAGCAGCCCGGGAGTGCATGAGCAGTTCTTC.